The source of this TCR beta chain is a study of human T cells and chemical hapten exposure. Points from the study as a whole: Large CDR3 similarity clusters arose significantly more often from expanded TCRs than from controls. Unchanged with DPC sensitization were TCRs above 1 in 1000 frequency.

In the case of this clonotype: Antigen: not known.

Regarding time point: patch test 3, about 24 weeks after DPC sensitization. Documented treatment: therapeutic diphenylcyclopropenone sensitization with weekly scalp DPC. Germline V gives CDR1 MGHDK, CDR2 SYGVNS. The V and J ends lost 2 bases and 6 bases, in that order; junction bases with no gene match: 13. The CDR3 spans 17 residues. The library gave individual cDNA molecules unique molecular identifiers. From the RACE reads, TCRdb called clonotypes with MiXCR, one entry per CDR3 protein. The table includes more than 150,000 distinct CDR3 sequences, 24% detected once. Sequencing used whole blood, obtained in connection with sensitization to the hapten diphenylcyclopropenone (DPC). The receptor's source is a woman aged 40 to 49 with alopecia areata. Some clones in this sample may be carry-over from other donors' samples. The chain links TRBV25-1 to TRBJ2-3; 8 positions agree with TRBD2. The CDR3 region is CASSEGTLAGGGDTQYF. The CDR3 DNA is TGTGCCAGCAGTGAAGGGACGCTCGCGGGAGGAGGTGATACGCAGTATTTT.